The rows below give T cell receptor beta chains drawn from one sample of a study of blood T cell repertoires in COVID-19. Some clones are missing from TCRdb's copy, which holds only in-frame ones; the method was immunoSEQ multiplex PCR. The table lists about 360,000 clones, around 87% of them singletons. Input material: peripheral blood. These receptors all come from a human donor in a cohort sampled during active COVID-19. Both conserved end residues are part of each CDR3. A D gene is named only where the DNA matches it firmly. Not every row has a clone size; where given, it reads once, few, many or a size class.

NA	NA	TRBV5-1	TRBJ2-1	CASHPRPSGLAESSYNEQFF	TGCGCCAGCCATCCCAGGCCATCGGGATTAGCAGAGAGCTCCTACAATGAGCAGTTCTTC
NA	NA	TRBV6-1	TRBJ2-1	CASSDVQGRGYNEQFF	TGTGCCAGCAGTGATGTGCAGGGAAGGGGCTACAATGAGCAGTTCTTC
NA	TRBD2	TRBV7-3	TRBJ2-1	CASSLSLAAYNEQFF	TGTGCCAGCAGCTTAAGTCTAGCGGCTTACAATGAGCAGTTCTTC
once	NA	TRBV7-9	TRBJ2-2	CASSFRTETWLIGTGELFF	TGTGCCAGCAGCTTTCGGACAGAAACCTGGTTAATTGGCACCGGGGAGCTGTTTTTT
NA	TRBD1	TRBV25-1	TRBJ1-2	CASSVQGWDGYTF	TGTGCCAGCAGCGTACAGGGGTGGGATGGCTACACCTTC
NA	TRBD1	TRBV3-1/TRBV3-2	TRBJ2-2	CASSSGTGFSGELFF	TGTGCCAGCAGCTCCGGGACAGGGTTTAGCGGGGAGCTGTTTTTT
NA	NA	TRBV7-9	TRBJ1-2	CASSWGGLDYGYTF	TGTGCCAGCAGCTGGGGGGGTTTAGACTATGGCTACACCTTC
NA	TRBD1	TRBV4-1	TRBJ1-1	CASSQDRTGRENTEAFF	TGCGCCAGCAGCCAAGATAGGACAGGGAGAGAGAACACTGAAGCTTTCTTT
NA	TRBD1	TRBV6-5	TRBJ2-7	CASSSFGDRASYEQYF	TGTGCCAGCAGTTCCTTTGGGGACAGGGCATCCTACGAGCAGTACTTC
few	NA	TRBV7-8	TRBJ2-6	CASSLGQVVSGANVLTF	TGTGCCAGCAGCTTAGGACAGGTTGTCTCTGGGGCCAACGTCCTGACTTTC
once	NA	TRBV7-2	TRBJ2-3	CASSLGAISTDTQYF	TGTGCCAGCAGCTTAGGGGCTATCAGCACAGATACGCAGTATTTT
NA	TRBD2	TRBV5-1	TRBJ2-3	CASSSSGTSSTDTQYF	TGCGCCAGCAGCTCCTCCGGGACTAGTAGCACAGATACGCAGTATTTT
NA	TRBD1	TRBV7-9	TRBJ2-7	CASSLSTGQGSYEQYF	TGTGCCAGCAGCTTAAGTACGGGACAGGGTTCCTACGAGCAGTACTTC
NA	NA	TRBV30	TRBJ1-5	CEGGGREENSNQPQHF	TGTGAAGGGGGGGGCAGGGAGGAAAATAGCAATCAGCCCCAGCATTTT
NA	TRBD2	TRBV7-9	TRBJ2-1	CASTRPSGSHDRNEQFF	TGTGCCAGCACTCGTCCCAGCGGGAGCCACGATAGGAATGAGCAGTTCTTC
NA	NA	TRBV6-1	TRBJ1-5	CASSEREQPQHF	TGTGCCAGCAGTGAAAGAGAACAGCCCCAGCATTTT
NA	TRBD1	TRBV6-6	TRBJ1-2	CASSYSPQTGGYTF	TGTGCCAGCAGTTACTCCCCACAGACAGGGGGTTACACCTTC
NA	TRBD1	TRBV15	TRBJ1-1	CATSRGGTGRGEAFF	TGTGCCACCAGCAGAGGGGGGACAGGGAGGGGTGAAGCTTTCTTT
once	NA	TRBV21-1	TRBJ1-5	CASSPRAGEWKQPQHF	TGTGCCAGCAGCCCCCGGGCAGGGGAATGGAAGCAGCCCCAGCATTTT
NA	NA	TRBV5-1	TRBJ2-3	CASRRTGGTDTQYF	TGCGCCAGCAGAAGGACCGGGGGCACAGATACGCAGTATTTT
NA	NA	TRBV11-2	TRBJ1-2	CASSPSLSWGYTF	TGTGCCAGCAGCCCGAGCCTCTCATGGGGCTACACCTTC
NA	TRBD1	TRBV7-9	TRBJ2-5	CASSFDRAQETQYF	TGTGCCAGCAGCTTCGACAGGGCCCAAGAGACCCAGTACTTC
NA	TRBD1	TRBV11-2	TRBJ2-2	CASSSYRDRNTGELFF	TGTGCCAGCAGCTCGTACCGGGACAGAAACACCGGGGAGCTGTTTTTT
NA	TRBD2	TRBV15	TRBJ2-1	CATSRETSGSPTSSYNEQFF	TGTGCCACCAGCAGAGAGACTAGCGGGAGTCCCACAAGCTCCTACAATGAGCAGTTCTTC
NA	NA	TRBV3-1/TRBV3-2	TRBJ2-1	CASSPQGRSNEQFF	TGTGCCAGCAGCCCCCAGGGCCGGAGCAATGAGCAGTTCTTC
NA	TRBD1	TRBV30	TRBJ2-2	CAWKMGGTGTAGELFF	TGTGCCTGGAAGATGGGAGGGACAGGGACGGCCGGGGAGCTGTTTTTT
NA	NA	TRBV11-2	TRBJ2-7	CASSLASEQYF	TGTGCCAGCAGCTTAGCGTCCGAGCAGTACTTC
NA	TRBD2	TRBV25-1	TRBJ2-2	CASSEVAGNRELFF	TGTGCCAGCAGTGAAGTAGCGGGGAACCGGGAGCTGTTTTTT
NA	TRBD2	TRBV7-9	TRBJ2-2	CASSEPGLARTGELFF	TGTGCCAGCAGCGAACCGGGACTAGCAAGGACCGGGGAGCTGTTTTTT
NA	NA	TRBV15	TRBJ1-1	CATSRDRRTVEAFF	TGTGCCACCAGCAGAGATAGGAGGACAGTCGAAGCTTTCTTT
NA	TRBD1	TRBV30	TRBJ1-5	CAREGQSNQPQHF	TGTGCCCGGGAGGGACAGAGCAATCAGCCCCAGCATTTT
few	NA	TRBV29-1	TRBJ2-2	CSVSRGGTGELFF	TGCAGCGTTTCCAGGGGAGGGACCGGGGAGCTGTTTTTT
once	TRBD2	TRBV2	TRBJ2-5	CASSDGLAGVSQYF	TGTGCCAGCAGTGATGGACTAGCGGGAGTGTCCCAGTACTTC
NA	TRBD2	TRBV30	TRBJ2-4	CAWTAGGGDIQYF	TGTGCCTGGACGGCGGGAGGCGGGGACATTCAGTACTTC
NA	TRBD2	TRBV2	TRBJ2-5	CASSMGLAASYF	TGTGCCAGCAGTATGGGACTAGCGGCCTCCTACTTC
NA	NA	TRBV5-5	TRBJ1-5	CASSLGQYSNQPQHF	TGTGCCAGCAGCTTAGGACAGTATAGCAATCAGCCCCAGCATTTT
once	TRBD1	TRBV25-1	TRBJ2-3	CASSGGQGTSTDTQYF	TGTGCCAGCAGTGGAGGACAGGGGACTAGCACAGATACGCAGTATTTT
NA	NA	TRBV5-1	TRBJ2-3	CASSLTLTDTQYF	TGCGCCAGCAGCTTAACCCTAACAGATACGCAGTATTTT
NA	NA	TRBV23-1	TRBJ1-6	CASSQSQGLCSPLHF	TGCGCCAGCAGTCAATCGCAGGGTTTGTGTTCACCCCTCCACTTT